This entry lists 7 T cell receptor beta chains sequenced from one sample in a study of cytomegalovirus exposure and HLA in healthy donors. Assay: immunoSEQ multiplex PCR; the TCRdb copy retains only in-frame clones and omits some. The sample yields about 130,000 clones, roughly 89% seen once. Sample: PBMCs. These receptors were taken from a woman between 18 and 29 years old in good health and CMV-seronegative.

The chain uses TRBV10-3 and TRBJ2-1; weak D call: TRBD2 (6 bases). This CDR3 spans 12 amino acids. The germline V gene has CDR1 ENHRY and CDR2 SYGVKD. V was clipped by 2 bases and J by 8 bases, with 7 bases between them. The CDR3 bases are TGTGCCATCAGTGAGGGGGGGTATGAGCAGTTCTTC. Translated, it gives CAISEGGYEQFF.

V is TRBV5-4 and J is TRBJ2-1; 8 bases agree with TRBD2. The V gene's germline CDR1 is SGHNT and CDR2 YYREEE (reference sequence). J lost 12 bases, V lost 4 bases, and 12 bases had no gene match. The length of the CDR3 is 14 residues. CDR3 sequence: CASSPGGTRGAQFF. Here the CDR3 DNA reads TGTGCCAGCAGCCCGGGAGGGACTAGGGGGGCGCAGTTCTTC.

The rearrangement links TRBV12-5 to TRBJ1-4; perhaps TRBD1 as D (5 bases). Trimming took off 7 bases at V and 8 bases at J, with 8 bases between the two ends. Looked up from germline, CDR1 is LGHNT and CDR2 is FRNRAP. The CDR3 loop spans 11 amino acids. Here the CDR3 reads CASAGGEKLFF. The CDR3 DNA sequence: TGTGCTAGTGCTGGGGGGGAAAAACTGTTTTTT.

The CDR3 region is CASSLNGGTAYEQYF. For the CDR3, the DNA is TGCGCCAGCAGCTTGAATGGCGGAACGGCCTACGAGCAGTACTTC. The chain joins TRBV5-1 to TRBJ2-7, with no clear D. Germline V gene lookup returns CDR1 SGHRS and CDR2 YFSETQ. The V end lost 1 base, the J end lost 2 bases, and 13 bases lay between the germline ends. This CDR3 spans 15 amino acids.

Only one count was recorded for this clone. This chain uses TRBV9 with TRBJ2-2; 12 bases line up with TRBD2. Per germline, CDR1 SGDLS and CDR2 YYNGEE. This CDR3 is built from 16 residues. The V and J ends lost 4 bases and 2 bases, in that order; junction bases with no gene match: 3. The DNA for the CDR3 is TGTGCCAGCAGCCTCGGACTAGCGGGAAACACCGGGGAGCTGTTTTTT. This codes for CASSLGLAGNTGELFF.

V gene TRBV14 combines with J gene TRBJ2-2; D gene ambiguous. This CDR3 contains 14 residues. V shed 0 bases and J shed 8 bases, with 10 bases lying between them. CDR1 is SGHDN and CDR2 is FVKESK in the germline V gene. The DNA of the CDR3 is TGTGCCAGCAGCCAAGATAATGCAGGAGGGGAGCTGTTTTTT. It encodes CASSQDNAGGELFF.

The chain combines TRBV7-9 with TRBJ1-1; D remains unclear. The CDR3 totals 15 residues. The V end lost 5 bases, the J end lost 8 bases, and 21 bases lay between the germline ends. CDR1 is SEHNR, CDR2 FQNEAQ, per germline (reference sequence). CDR3 bases: TGTGCCAGCAGCCCTCCCTTCGGGTCGGGGATAGAAGCTTTCTTT. It encodes CASSPPFGSGIEAFF.